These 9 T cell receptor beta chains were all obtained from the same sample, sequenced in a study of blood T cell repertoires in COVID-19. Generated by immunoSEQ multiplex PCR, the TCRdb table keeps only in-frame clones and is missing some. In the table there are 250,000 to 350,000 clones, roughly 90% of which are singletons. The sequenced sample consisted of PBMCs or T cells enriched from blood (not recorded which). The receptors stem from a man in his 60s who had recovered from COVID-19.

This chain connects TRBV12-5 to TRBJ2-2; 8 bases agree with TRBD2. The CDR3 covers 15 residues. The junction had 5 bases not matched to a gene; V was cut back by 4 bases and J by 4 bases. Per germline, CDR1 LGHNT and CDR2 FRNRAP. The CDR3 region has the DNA TGTGCTAGTGGTTATTCGGGAGGGAGCACCGGGGAGCTGTTTTTT. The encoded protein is CASGYSGGSTGELFF.

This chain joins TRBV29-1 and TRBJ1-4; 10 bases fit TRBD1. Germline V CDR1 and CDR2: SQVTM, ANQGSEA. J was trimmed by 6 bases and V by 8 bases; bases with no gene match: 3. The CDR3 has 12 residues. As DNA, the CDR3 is TGCAGCACCGGGACAGGGGATGAAAAACTGTTTTTT. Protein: CSTGTGDEKLFF.

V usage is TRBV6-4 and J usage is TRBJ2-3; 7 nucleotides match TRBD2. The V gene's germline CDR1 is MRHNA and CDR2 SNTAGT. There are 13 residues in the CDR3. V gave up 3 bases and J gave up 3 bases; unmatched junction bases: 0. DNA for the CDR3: TGTGCCAGCAGTGAGCGGGAGACAGATACGCAGTATTTT. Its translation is CASSERETDTQYF.

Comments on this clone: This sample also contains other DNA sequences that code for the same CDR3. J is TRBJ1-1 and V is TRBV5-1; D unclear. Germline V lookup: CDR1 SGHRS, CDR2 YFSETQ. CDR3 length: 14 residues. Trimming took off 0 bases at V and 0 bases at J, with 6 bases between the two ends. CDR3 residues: CASSLAGMNTEAFF. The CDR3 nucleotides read TGCGCCAGCAGCTTGGCAGGAATGAACACTGAAGCTTTCTTT.

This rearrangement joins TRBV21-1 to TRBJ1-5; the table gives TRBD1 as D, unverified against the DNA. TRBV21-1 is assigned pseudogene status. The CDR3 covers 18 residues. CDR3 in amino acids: CASSSEGEAFNGNQPQHF. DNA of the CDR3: TGTGCCAGCAGCAGCGAGGGGGAAGCCTTCAACGGCAATCAGCCCCAGCATTTT.

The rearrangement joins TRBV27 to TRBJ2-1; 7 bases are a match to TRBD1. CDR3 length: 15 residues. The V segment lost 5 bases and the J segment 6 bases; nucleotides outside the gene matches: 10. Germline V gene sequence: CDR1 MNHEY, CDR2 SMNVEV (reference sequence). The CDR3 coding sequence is TGTGCCAGCAGTCCCGGGACAGCCCATGGCAATGAGCAGTTCTTC. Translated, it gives CASSPGTAHGNEQFF.

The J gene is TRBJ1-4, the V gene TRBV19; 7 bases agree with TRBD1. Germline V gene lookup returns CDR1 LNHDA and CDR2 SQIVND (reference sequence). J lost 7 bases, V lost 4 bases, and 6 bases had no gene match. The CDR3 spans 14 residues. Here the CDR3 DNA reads TGTGCCAGTAGTACGACAGGGTCGGCTGAAAAACTGTTTTTT. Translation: CASSTTGSAEKLFF.

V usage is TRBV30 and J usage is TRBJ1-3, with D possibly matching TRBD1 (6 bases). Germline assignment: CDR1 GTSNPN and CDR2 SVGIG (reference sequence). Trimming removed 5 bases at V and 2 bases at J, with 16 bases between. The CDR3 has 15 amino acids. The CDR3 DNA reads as TGTGCCTGGGCGAACAGGGATCGTCCTGGAAACACCATATATTTT. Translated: CAWANRDRPGNTIYF.

DNA of the CDR3: TGCGTCACTCCAAAGGGAGGGCTCGCAGATACGCAGTATTTT. The encoded protein is CVTPKGGLADTQYF. This chain links TRBV23-1 with TRBJ2-3; 7 bases align to TRBD2. TRBV23-1 is designated an ORF whose function remains uncertain. This CDR3 contains 14 residues.